Following are 24 T cell receptor beta chains from one sample sequenced in a study of blood T cells in healthy people across ages. Primers used in a second PCR of about 6 to 11 cycles were a sample-barcoded 5' primer and a J-beta primer mix. TCRdb re-derived calls from the 5' RACE reads in MiXCR, one entry per CDR3 protein. The sample has approximately 1.5 million distinct CDR3 sequences, about 42% seen once. Sequenced material: blood. These receptors were collected from a woman aged 18-29 years in good health.

The V gene is TRBV30, the J gene TRBJ2-5; 8 nucleotides match TRBD2. This CDR3 region has 15 residues. Germline V gene sequence: CDR1 GTSNPN, CDR2 SVGIG (reference sequence). V trimming: 4 bases; J trimming: 2 bases; junction bases outside the gene matches: 9. CDR3: CAWTSTSARQETQYF. The DNA of the CDR3 is TGTGCCTGGACCTCGACTAGCGCCCGTCAAGAGACCCAGTACTTC.

V gene TRBV27 combines with J gene TRBJ2-5; the match to TRBD2 covers 9 bases. J was trimmed by 11 bases and V by 3 bases; bases with no gene match: 10. CDR3 length: 14 amino acids. Germline CDR1 and CDR2: MNHEY and SMNVEV (reference sequence). As DNA, the CDR3 is TGTGCCAGCAGTTTGAGAGTGTTAGCGGGAGAGCAGTACTTC. Its protein product is CASSLRVLAGEQYF.

Here the CDR3 reads CATGQPYEQYF. The CDR3 region has the DNA TGTGCCACTGGACAGCCCTACGAGCAGTACTTC. The rearrangement joins TRBV6-1 to TRBJ2-7; weak D call: TRBD1 (6 bases). This CDR3 has 11 amino acids. The V end was cut by 10 bases, the J end by 2 bases, with 9 bases between. CDR1 is MNHNS, CDR2 SASEGT, per germline.

The table lists this clonotype with many counts. This chain uses TRBV25-1 with TRBJ1-2; D uncertain. Germline loops: CDR1 MGHDK, CDR2 SYGVNS. Trimming left V 4 bases short and J 6 bases short, with 15 bases between. This CDR3 spans 14 amino acids. The CDR3 spells CASSAFLGADGYTF. The CDR3 region has the DNA TGTGCCAGCAGTGCCTTCCTTGGAGCGGATGGCTACACCTTC.

The chain carries TRBV18 and TRBJ1-2; the D is unclear. Looked up from germline, CDR1 is KGHSH and CDR2 is LQKENI. CDR3 size: 14 residues. Trimming left V 2 bases short and J 8 bases short, with 15 bases between. CDR3 loop: CASSPTALSRGYTF. The CDR3 nucleotides are TGTGCCAGCTCACCAACGGCCCTTTCTCGGGGCTACACCTTC. The full variable domain, completed using reference TRBV18 and TRBJ1-2, is NAGVMQNPRHLVRRRGQEARLRCSPMKGHSHVYWYRQLPEEGLKFMVYLQKENIIDESGMPKERFSAEFPKEGPSILRIQQVVRGDSAAYFCASSPTALSRGYTFGSGTRLTVV.

This clonotype was picked up a small number of times. The gene calls are TRBV6-5 and TRBJ1-2, with D maybe TRBD1 (5 bases). Germline V gene data show CDR1 as MNHEY and CDR2 as SVGAGI. CDR3 length equals 15 residues. The germline V and J ends were trimmed by 1 base and 5 bases, with 14 bases remaining between them. CDR3 bases: TGTGCCAGCAGTTACTGGAGTGGGGGAGGATATGGCTACACCTTC. Translation: CASSYWSGGGYGYTF.

The chain is built from TRBV4-3 and TRBJ2-1; D is perhaps TRBD2 (7 bases). CDR3 length equals 17 residues. CDR1 LGHNA and CDR2 YSLEER come from the germline V gene. V lost 0 bases to trimming and J lost 3 bases, with 15 bases between them. CDR3 bases: TGCGCCAGCAGCCAAGAGGGGGCGGGGGCAAGCTACAATGAGCAGTTCTTC. This translates into CASSQEGAGASYNEQFF.

V is TRBV4-1 and J is TRBJ2-4; no clear D. Between the trimmed V and J ends, which lost 0 bases and 4 bases, there was a span of 7 bases. This CDR3 comprises 14 residues. From germline, CDR1 is MGHRA and CDR2 YSYEKL. In DNA form, the CDR3 reads TGCGCCAGCAGCCAAGAGGAACGGAAAAACATTCAGTACTTC. Translated: CASSQEERKNIQYF.

This clonotype was counted a few times. This chain links TRBV7-3 with TRBJ2-3; tentative D call: TRBD2 (7 bases). Germline CDR1 is SGHTA and CDR2 is FQGTGA. The CDR3 extends over 15 amino acids. V lost 5 bases to trimming and J lost 5 bases, with 17 bases between them. The CDR3 here is CASSQGSLAGDTQYF. In nucleotides, the CDR3 is TGTGCCAGCAGCCAGGGGAGTTTAGCGGGAGATACGCAGTATTTT.

This clonotype was seen many times. The chain joins TRBV4-3 to TRBJ1-6; 11 bases match TRBD1. In germline, CDR1 is LGHNA, CDR2 YSLEER. V lost 3 bases to trimming and J lost 10 bases; unmatched junction nucleotides: 8. The CDR3 runs to 16 residues. CDR3 region: CASSHTSGTGGSPLHF. For the CDR3, the DNA is TGCGCCAGCAGCCACACCTCGGGGACAGGGGGATCACCCCTCCACTTT.

The rearrangement joins TRBV5-5 to TRBJ2-5, with D perhaps TRBD1 (5 bases). The closer fit of TRBJ2-7 to the DNA end suggests the J call may be wrong. Germline V lookup: CDR1 SGHKS, CDR2 YYEKEE (reference sequence). This CDR3 has 14 amino acids. CDR3 protein: CASSLRQTTYEQYF. CDR3 in DNA: TGTGCCAGCAGCTTGAGACAGACGACCTACGAGCAGTACTTC.

The rearrangement uses TRBV7-2 and TRBJ2-6; no firm D call. Germline V CDR1 and CDR2: SGHTA, FQGNSA. With 6 bases removed from V and 3 bases from J, the gap between germline ends came to 12 bases. This CDR3 is 15 amino acids long. CDR3: CASSLVGFGANVLTF. DNA of the CDR3: TGTGCCAGCAGTCTCGTTGGCTTTGGGGCCAACGTCCTGACTTTC.

This clonotype was found a few times. V and J are TRBV25-1 and TRBJ2-1; 10 bases match TRBD1. The germline V gene has CDR1 MGHDK and CDR2 SYGVNS. This CDR3 is 15 amino acids long. Trimming removed 5 bases from V and 5 bases from J; junction bases left unmatched: 6. CDR3 sequence reads: CASSNPGTGDNEQFF. CDR3 sequence (DNA): TGTGCCAGCAGTAACCCCGGGACAGGGGACAATGAGCAGTTCTTC. Based on the CDR3 plus reference TRBV25-1 and TRBJ2-1, the full variable domain is EADIYQTPRYLVIGTGKKITLECSQTMGHDKMYWYQQDPGMELHLIHYSYGVNSTEKGDLSSESTVSRIRTEHFPLTLESARPSHTSQYLCASSNPGTGDNEQFFGPGTRLTVL.

This clonotype was counted between two and nine times. The chain recombines TRBV4-3 with TRBJ2-3, with D unclear. There are 14 residues in the CDR3. Germline CDR1 reads LGHNA; CDR2 reads YSLEER. Trimming removed 2 bases at V and 3 bases at J, with 9 bases between. The CDR3 sequence: CASSQQVQTDTQYF. CDR3 DNA sequence: TGCGCCAGCAGCCAACAGGTTCAAACAGATACGCAGTATTTT.

V is TRBV3-1 and J is TRBJ2-7; the D gene is possibly TRBD1 (6 bases). This CDR3 spans 13 amino acids. The germline V gene has CDR1 LGHDT and CDR2 YNNKEL (reference sequence). V gave up 3 bases and J gave up 7 bases, with 13 bases separating them. The CDR3 region has the DNA TGTGCCAGCAGCCACCGAGGGGGTAGGGAGCAGTACTTC. As protein: CASSHRGGREQYF.

In this sample, this clonotype turned up a few times. The chain has TRBV10-3 and TRBJ2-1; TRBD2 might be the D (5 bases). CDR3 length: 15 residues. The germline CDR1 and CDR2 sequences are ENHRY and SYGVKD. Trimming cost V 0 bases and J 8 bases, with 14 bases left between them. The CDR3 DNA follows: TGTGCCATCAGTGAGTCTGGGGAGAATGGCGATGAGCAGTTCTTC. It specifies CAISESGENGDEQFF.

This clonotype was seen a few times. The chain recombines TRBV30 with TRBJ1-1; 10 nucleotides align to TRBD1. The trim removed 1 base at V and 5 bases at J, leaving 4 bases unmatched. This CDR3 is 14 amino acids long. In germline, CDR1 is GTSNPN, CDR2 SVGIG (reference sequence). The CDR3 reads CAWSADRGGTEAFF. Written as DNA, the CDR3 is TGTGCCTGGAGTGCGGACAGGGGGGGGACTGAAGCTTTCTTT.

The chain employs TRBV29-1 and TRBJ2-3, with unresolved D. CDR3 size: 12 residues. CDR1 and CDR2 (germline): SQVTM, ANQGSEA. V lost 2 bases and J lost 3, with 6 bases in between. The CDR3: CSVELGTDTQYF. The CDR3 nucleotides read TGCAGCGTTGAACTAGGAACAGATACGCAGTATTTT.

As to this clonotype: A much bigger clone sits one base away, suggesting this may be a read error. V gene TRBV12-3 or TRBV12-4 combines with J gene TRBJ2-7; no reliable D call. Trimming removed 6 bases at V and 4 bases at J, with 10 bases between. The CDR3 is made up of 12 amino acids. The DNA of the CDR3 is TGTGCCAGCAGGTTATCTAGATACGAGCAGTACTTC. Translating it yields CASRLSRYEQYF.

For this clonotype: This may be a read error: a much more frequent sequence differs by one nucleotide. The chain combines TRBV15 with TRBJ2-1; D perhaps matches TRBD2 (6 bases). Trimming stripped 1 base from V and 0 bases from J, with 7 bases between. The CDR3 loop spans 15 amino acids. Germline V lookup: CDR1 LNHNV, CDR2 YYDKDF (reference sequence). CDR3 sequence (DNA): TGTGCCACCAGCAGAGCTAGCGCCTCCTACAATGAGCAGTTCTTC. Encoded protein: CATSRASASYNEQFF.

This clonotype showed up just a few times. V gene TRBV5-1 combines with J gene TRBJ1-1; D possibly corresponds to TRBD1 (5 bases). Germline-derived CDR1 and CDR2 are SGHRS and YFSETQ. The CDR3 spans 12 residues. The germline V and J ends were trimmed by 0 bases and 7 bases, with 7 bases remaining between them. CDR3: CASSLDRSEAFF. The CDR3 nucleotides are TGCGCCAGCAGCTTGGACAGGAGTGAAGCTTTCTTT.

There are a few counts of this clonotype. The CDR3 DNA reads as TGTGCCAGCAGCCAGGGCGGGGACCGTTCCGAAAGTCCCTATGGCTACACCTTC. As protein: CASSQGGDRSESPYGYTF. The V and J genes are TRBV21-1 and TRBJ1-2; TRBD1, the table's D call, lacks a check against the DNA. TRBV21-1 is a pseudogene. The CDR3 totals 18 residues.

The chain links TRBV4-2 to TRBJ1-5; D unresolved. The CDR3 length is 14 residues. V dropped 0 bases and J dropped 3 bases, with 6 bases sitting between them. Germline V gene lookup returns CDR1 LGHNA and CDR2 YNFKEQ. The CDR3 DNA sequence: TGTGCCAGCAGCCAAGATGGGCACAATCAGCCCCAGCATTTT. Translating it yields CASSQDGHNQPQHF.

This clonotype was detected only a few times. The rearrangement links TRBV20-1 to TRBJ2-5; 8 bases are a match to TRBD2. Germline V gene data show CDR1 as DFQATT and CDR2 as SNEGSKA (reference sequence). The V segment lost 6 bases and the J segment 11 bases; nucleotides outside the gene matches: 20. The CDR3 runs to 15 residues. The CDR3 loop reads CSATGIEGLENEQYF. The CDR3 region has the DNA TGCAGTGCCACCGGGATAGAGGGACTAGAGAATGAGCAGTACTTC.